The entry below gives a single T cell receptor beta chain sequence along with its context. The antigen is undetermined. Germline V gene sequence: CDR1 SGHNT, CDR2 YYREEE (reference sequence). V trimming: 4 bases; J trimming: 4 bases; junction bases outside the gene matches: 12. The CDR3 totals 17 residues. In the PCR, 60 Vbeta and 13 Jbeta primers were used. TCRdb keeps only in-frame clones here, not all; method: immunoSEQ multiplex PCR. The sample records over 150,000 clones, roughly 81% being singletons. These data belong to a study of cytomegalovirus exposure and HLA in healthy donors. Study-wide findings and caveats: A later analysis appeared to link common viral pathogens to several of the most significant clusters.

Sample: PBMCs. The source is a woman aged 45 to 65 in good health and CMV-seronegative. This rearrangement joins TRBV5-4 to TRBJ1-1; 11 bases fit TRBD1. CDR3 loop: CASSPAYGQGASTEAFF. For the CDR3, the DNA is TGTGCCAGCAGCCCGGCCTACGGACAGGGGGCTAGCACTGAAGCTTTCTTT.